These 20 T cell receptor beta chains originate from one sample sequenced in a study of T-cell memory formation after mild COVID-19. TCRdb fed the 5' RACE reads into MiXCR, producing one record per CDR3 protein. The table shows hundreds of thousands of distinct CDR3 sequences, with 16% occurring only once. Sequencing used PBMCs or a T cell subset sorted from them (not recorded which). These receptors were collected from a man aged 18 to 29 who had mild COVID-19 (a few samples of this study predate the infection). Cell type and time point are not known.

The chain combines TRBV19 with TRBJ2-6; D gene unclear. CDR3 length: 15 residues. Germline CDR1 reads LNHDA; CDR2 reads SQIVND (reference sequence). The ends were cut back, 7 bases at V and 0 bases at J, with 10 bases in the middle. The CDR3 is CASIDWYSGANVLTF. The CDR3 coding sequence is TGTGCCAGTATAGATTGGTACTCTGGGGCCAACGTCCTGACTTTC.

The chain combines TRBV25-1 with TRBJ2-3; tentative D call: TRBD1 (5 bases). CDR1 is MGHDK and CDR2 is SYGVNS in the germline V gene. Trimming took 3 bases from V and 0 from J, leaving 25 bases between them. CDR3 length equals 20 residues. The CDR3 loop is CASSEHGQFFTYTSTDTQYF. CDR3 sequence (DNA): TGTGCCAGCAGTGAGCACGGACAATTTTTCACCTACACTAGCACAGATACGCAGTATTTT.

This chain connects TRBV6-1 to TRBJ1-2; D gene unclear. Trimming shortened V by 0 bases and J by 8 bases, and 7 bases separated the two germline ends. The length of the CDR3 is 12 residues. From germline, CDR1 is MNHNS and CDR2 SASEGT. CDR3 protein: CASSEAPGGYTF. The CDR3 region has the DNA TGTGCCAGCAGTGAAGCCCCGGGAGGCTACACCTTC.

In its sample, this clonotype was seen a few times. The J gene is TRBJ2-3, the V gene TRBV4-2; TRBD2 matches at 9 bases. The CDR3 is made up of 16 amino acids. The trim removed 4 bases at V and 3 bases at J, leaving 8 bases unmatched. Germline CDR1 and CDR2: LGHNA and YNFKEQ. The CDR3 loop reads CASSPRAGGRTDTQYF. The CDR3, as DNA: TGTGCCAGCAGCCCGAGGGCGGGGGGGCGTACAGATACGCAGTATTTT.

The chain recombines TRBV20-1 with TRBJ2-1; 9 bases fit TRBD2. This CDR3 is built from 15 residues. Per germline, CDR1 DFQATT and CDR2 SNEGSKA (reference sequence). V lost 3 bases, J lost 5 bases, and 8 bases stayed unmatched. The CDR3 loop is CSASPGLASDNEQFF. DNA for the CDR3: TGCAGTGCTAGCCCAGGACTAGCGTCGGACAATGAGCAGTTCTTC.

CDR3 sequence: CASSFPGADTQYF. For the CDR3, the DNA is TGTGCCAGCAGTTTCCCGGGGGCAGATACGCAGTATTTT. This rearrangement joins TRBV7-3 to TRBJ2-3; D perhaps matches TRBD2 (6 bases). With 6 bases removed from V and 4 bases from J, the gap between germline ends came to 11 bases. The CDR3 has 13 amino acids. Germline V gene sequence: CDR1 SGHTA, CDR2 FQGTGA. Variable domain in full (rest from reference TRBV7-3 and TRBJ2-3): GAGVSQTPSNKVTEKGKYVELRCDPISGHTALYWYRQSLGQGPEFLIYFQGTGAADDSGLPNDRFFAVRPEGSVSTLKIQRTERGDSAVYLCASSFPGADTQYFGPGTRLTVL.

This clonotype was counted a few times. Mismatch with germline at one junction end may stem from a read error. The genes are TRBV5-1 and TRBJ2-7; maybe TRBD2 (5 bases). This CDR3 is built from 11 residues. CDR1 is SGHRS, CDR2 YFSETQ, per germline. CDR3 region: CASKEGPIPHF. The CDR3 DNA follows: TGCGCCAGCAAAGAGGGTCCGATACCACACTTC.

This clonotype has at least ten counts. The chain is built from TRBV20-1 and TRBJ2-1; 8 nucleotides align to TRBD2. J lost 10 bases, V lost 6 bases, and 8 bases had no gene match. This CDR3 has 12 amino acids. Per germline, CDR1 DFQATT and CDR2 SNEGSKA (reference sequence). CDR3: CSATPGLAEQFF. As DNA, the CDR3 is TGCAGTGCCACCCCCGGACTAGCCGAGCAGTTCTTC.

This clonotype was picked up one time. The chain uses TRBV20-1 and TRBJ2-7, with a weak D call TRBD1 (6 bases). The CDR3 totals 14 residues. V was pared by 6 bases and J by 4 bases, with 19 bases between. Germline values: CDR1 DFQATT, CDR2 SNEGSKA (reference sequence). CDR3 amino acids: CSARGQRTYYEQYV. In nucleotides, the CDR3 is TGCAGTGCCCGAGGACAGAGAACGTATTACGAGCAGTACGTC.

The V call is TRBV4-1, the J call TRBJ1-4; D is unresolved. CDR1 and CDR2 (germline): MGHRA, YSYEKL. The CDR3 length is 14 residues. V lost 1 base to trimming and J lost 3 bases, with 6 bases between them. DNA of the CDR3: TGCGCCAGCAGCCAAGTTGGAGCTAATGAAAAACTGTTTTTT. It translates to CASSQVGANEKLFF.

This clonotype was seen at least ten times. The rearrangement joins TRBV5-1 to TRBJ2-1, with D tentatively TRBD1 (6 bases). The length of the CDR3 is 15 residues. V dropped 0 bases and J dropped 4 bases, with 11 bases sitting between them. Per germline, CDR1 SGHRS and CDR2 YFSETQ. DNA of the CDR3: TGCGCCAGCAGCTTGGGGCAGGGGATATACAATGAGCAGTTCTTC. The encoded protein is CASSLGQGIYNEQFF.

This clonotype was seen many times. The V call is TRBV6-2 or TRBV6-3, the J call TRBJ2-5; tentatively, D is TRBD1 (5 bases). This CDR3 is 16 amino acids long. The V end lost 5 bases, the J end lost 0 bases, and 16 bases lay between the germline ends. Germline V gene data show CDR1 as MNHEY and CDR2 as SVGEGT. In nucleotides, the CDR3 is TGTGCCAGCAGTCCCCGGCAGGGTGCGGACCAAGAGACCCAGTACTTC. Amino acids: CASSPRQGADQETQYF.

A few counts support this clonotype. The chain recombines TRBV20-1 with TRBJ1-6; 9 nucleotides match TRBD1. The CDR3 runs to 15 residues. Germline CDR1 DFQATT, CDR2 SNEGSKA (reference sequence). The junction had 6 bases not matched to a gene; V was cut back by 5 bases and J by 4 bases. Written as DNA, the CDR3 is TGCAGTGCTCCGAAAGGGACAGGGTATAATTCACCCCTCCACTTT. Its protein is CSAPKGTGYNSPLHF.

This clonotype has ten or more counts. J is TRBJ2-5 and V is TRBV4-3; D could derive from TRBD1 or TRBD2 (5 bases each). The CDR3 totals 16 residues. Germline CDR1 and CDR2: LGHNA and YSLEER. V gave up 1 base and J gave up 2 bases, with 14 bases separating them. The CDR3 here is CASSQGVGREQETQYF. Written as DNA, the CDR3 is TGCGCCAGCAGCCAAGGGGTAGGCAGGGAGCAAGAGACCCAGTACTTC.

This clonotype occurred many times. The rearrangement uses TRBV5-1 and TRBJ2-3, with 12 nucleotides matching TRBD1. Germline V CDR1 and CDR2: SGHRS, YFSETQ. The length of the CDR3 is 15 residues. Trimming removed 3 bases from V and 4 bases from J; junction bases left unmatched: 3. The CDR3 spells CASSSGTGGSDTQYF. The CDR3 DNA sequence: TGCGCCAGCAGCTCCGGGACAGGGGGCTCAGATACGCAGTATTTT.

This clonotype was recorded many times. The V call is TRBV28, the J call TRBJ1-5; unclear D gene. CDR3 length equals 16 residues. Germline-derived CDR1 and CDR2 are MDHEN and SYDVKM. V lost 8 bases, J lost 4 bases, and 21 bases lay in between. This CDR3 is CASLLSYRVFNQPQHF. The CDR3 bases are TGTGCCAGCCTCCTTTCGTACCGGGTCTTTAATCAGCCCCAGCATTTT.

In its sample, this clonotype was seen a few times. The chain employs TRBV6-5 and TRBJ1-1; 8 bases map to TRBD1. Per germline, CDR1 MNHEY and CDR2 SVGAGI. The CDR3 covers 13 residues. After removal of 5 bases from V and 4 bases from J, the junction contained 3 bases not matched to a gene. As DNA, the CDR3 is TGTGCCAGCAGTACAGGGGGTTCCACTGAAGCTTTCTTT. Its translation is CASSTGGSTEAFF.

This clonotype was picked up a small number of times. This chain joins TRBV7-6 and TRBJ2-3; 7 bases align to TRBD1. With 5 bases clipped from V and 6 bases from J, the junction kept 11 bases outside the gene matches. CDR1 is SGHVS and CDR2 is FNYEAQ in the germline V gene. This CDR3 contains 15 residues. CDR3: CASSPRPGQFDTQYF. The CDR3 DNA reads TGTGCCAGCAGCCCTAGGCCGGGACAGTTCGATACGCAGTATTTT.

The CDR3 DNA is TGTGCCAGTAACCGGGACAGGGATCCCTACAATGAGCAGTTCTTC. Protein: CASNRDRDPYNEQFF. The chain employs TRBV2 and TRBJ2-1; 9 bases are a match to TRBD1. After removal of 9 bases from V and 2 bases from J, the junction contained 8 bases not matched to a gene. Germline values: CDR1 SNHLY, CDR2 FYNNEI. This CDR3 is built from 15 residues. The complete variable domain, with remaining parts taken from reference TRBV2 and TRBJ2-1, reads EPEVTQTPSHQVTQMGQEVILRCVPISNHLYFYWYRQILGQKVEFLVSFYNNEISEKSEIFDDQFSVERPDGSNFTLKIRSTKLEDSAMYFCASNRDRDPYNEQFFGPGTRLTVL.

In regard to this clonotype: A junction boundary mismatches the germline segment, possibly from a read error. The CDR3 nucleotides read TGTGCCACCAGGGAATCTAGCACAGATAGGCAGTATTTT. It codes for CATRESSTDRQYF. The gene calls are TRBV24-1 and TRBJ2-3, with a possible D match to TRBD2 (5 bases). CDR3 length: 13 amino acids. The germline CDR1 and CDR2 sequences are KGHDR and SFDVKD.